A selection of T cell receptor beta chains follows, all from one sample in a study of T cell changes during pregnancy in multiple sclerosis. Measured with immunoSEQ multiplex PCR; TCRdb has only the in-frame clones, and not every one. The table lists around 60,000 clones, over 85% of them singletons. The specimen comprised CD4+ T cells from peripheral blood mononuclear cells, sampled before pregnancy. The receptors come from a female donor with multiple sclerosis, enrolled in a pregnancy study. The CDR3 runs from the conserved cysteine through the conserved F or W. D genes are given only for firm matches. Clone size is stated in some rows and not others, as once, few, many or a class when expanded.

>15|TRBJ1-2|NA|TRBV4-3|NA
CASSQGFRDLGGYTF
TGCGCCAGCAGCCAAGGATTCCGGGATCTGGGAGGCTACACCTTC
>16|TRBJ2-7|NA|TRBV28|NA
CASSLRRVIGAGEQYF
TGTGCCAGCAGTTTACGTAGGGTTATAGGGGCAGGGGAGCAGTACTTC
>16|TRBJ2-7|TRBD1|TRBV5-1|NA
CASSLEGQGRLGEQYF
TGCGCCAGCAGCTTGGAAGGACAGGGAAGGCTCGGCGAGCAGTACTTC
>14|TRBJ1-1|TRBD1|TRBV7-9|NA
CASSTGDRVTEAFF
TGTGCCAGCAGCACGGGGGACAGGGTCACTGAAGCTTTCTTT
>13|TRBJ1-1|NA|TRBV7-2|NA
CASSFQGNTEAFF
TGTGCCAGCAGCTTTCAGGGGAACACTGAAGCTTTCTTT
>13|TRBJ1-2|NA|TRBV7-2|NA
CASSQGFIYGYTF
TGTGCCAGCAGCCAGGGGTTTATTTATGGCTACACCTTC
>13|TRBJ2-7|NA|TRBV7-9|NA
CASSHLDTYEQYF
TGTGCCAGCAGCCACCTGGACACCTACGAGCAGTACTTC
>13|TRBJ2-7|TRBD2|TRBV29-1|NA
CSASLAGDNEQYF
TGCAGCGCCTCGTTAGCGGGAGATAACGAGCAGTACTTC
>12|TRBJ2-7|NA|TRBV7-6|NA
CASSPAGDEQYF
TGTGCCAGCAGCCCCGCAGGGGACGAGCAGTACTTC
>13|TRBJ1-2|TRBD1|TRBV29-1|NA
CSVEPGGEYGYTF
TGCAGCGTTGAACCAGGGGGCGAATATGGCTACACCTTC
>15|TRBJ2-1|TRBD2|TRBV28|NA
CASSLPLAGGEEQFF
TGTGCCAGCAGTTTACCCCTAGCGGGAGGGGAGGAGCAGTTCTTC
>14|TRBJ2-4|NA|TRBV9|NA
CASSRPARENIQYF
TGTGCCAGCAGTAGGCCGGCCAGGGAAAACATTCAGTACTTC
>13|TRBJ2-2|NA|TRBV7-3|NA
CASSRGGTGELFF
TGTGCCAGCAGTAGGGGGGGTACCGGGGAGCTGTTTTTT
>14|TRBJ2-5|TRBD2|TRBV15|NA
CATSGAGGKETQYF
TGTGCCACCAGCGGAGCGGGAGGCAAAGAGACCCAGTACTTC
>14|TRBJ2-7|NA|TRBV6-5|NA
CASSYDQGNYEQYF
TGTGCCAGCAGTTACGACCAGGGGAACTACGAGCAGTACTTC
>15|TRBJ2-3|TRBD2|TRBV5-6|NA
CASSSRLAGRDTQYF
TGTGCCAGCAGCTCGAGACTAGCGGGGAGAGATACGCAGTATTTT
>14|TRBJ2-1|NA|TRBV4-2|NA
CASSQDTGQNEQFF
TGTGCCAGCAGCCAAGATACTGGTCAAAATGAGCAGTTCTTC
>16|TRBJ2-2|NA|TRBV6-5|NA
CASSYSRQTNTGELFF
TGTGCCAGCAGTTATTCCCGACAGACGAACACCGGGGAGCTGTTTTTT
>16|TRBJ2-3|NA|TRBV19|NA
CASSISGPSVADTQYF
TGTGCCAGTAGTATCTCTGGGCCTAGCGTTGCAGATACGCAGTATTTT
>16|TRBJ2-5|TRBD1|TRBV5-1|NA
CASSTGTGVVQETQYF
TGCGCCAGCAGCACCGGGACAGGGGTGGTACAAGAGACCCAGTACTTC
>15|TRBJ2-3|NA|TRBV9|NA
CASSVRQTSTDTQYF
TGTGCCAGCAGCGTGAGACAGACTAGCACAGATACGCAGTATTTT
>15|TRBJ2-3|NA|TRBV18|NA
CASSQSGDRTDTQYF
TGTGCCAGCTCACAATCGGGAGATCGCACAGATACGCAGTATTTT
>13|TRBJ1-4|NA|TRBV18|NA
CASSPLVNEKLFF
TGTGCCAGCTCACCACTAGTAAACGAAAAACTGTTTTTT
>13|TRBJ2-2|TRBD1|TRBV19|NA
CASRTGGTGELFF
TGTGCCTCACGGACAGGGGGCACCGGGGAGCTGTTTTTT
>14|TRBJ2-5|TRBD1|TRBV15|NA
CATSRGQGSETQYF
TGTGCCACCAGCAGGGGACAGGGGTCAGAGACCCAGTACTTC
>14|TRBJ2-3|TRBD2|TRBV10-3|NA
CAISDGTSIDTQYF
TGTGCCATCAGTGACGGGACTAGTATAGATACGCAGTATTTT
>13|TRBJ1-1|TRBD1|TRBV7-8|NA
CASSLGQGTEAFF
TGTGCCAGCAGCTTGGGACAGGGCACTGAAGCTTTCTTT
>14|TRBJ2-7|TRBD2|TRBV5-4|NA
CASSPRSGVYEQYF
TGTGCCAGCAGCCCCCGTAGCGGGGTCTACGAGCAGTACTTC
>12|TRBJ2-7|NA|TRBV5-1|NA
CASSLVSYEQYF
TGCGCCAGCAGCTTGGTCAGCTACGAGCAGTACTTC
>16|TRBJ1-1|NA|TRBV19|NA
CASSGPRQGSNTEAFF
TGTGCCAGTAGTGGCCCCCGGCAGGGGAGTAACACTGAAGCTTTCTTT
>16|TRBJ2-3|NA|TRBV19|NA
CASSMLSGAGTDTQYF
TGTGCCAGTAGTATGCTCTCGGGAGCTGGCACAGATACGCAGTATTTT
>15|TRBJ2-1|TRBD1|TRBV7-2|NA
CASSYTGGKQDEQFF
TGTGCCAGCAGCTATACAGGGGGAAAACAGGATGAGCAGTTCTTC
>14|TRBJ2-1|TRBD2|TRBV28|NA
CASSLSWGLREQFF
TGTGCCAGCAGTTTGTCTTGGGGACTACGGGAGCAGTTCTTC
>14|TRBJ2-7|NA|TRBV11-3|NA
CASSLTTPDYEQYF
TGTGCCAGCAGCCTGACAACCCCCGACTACGAGCAGTACTTC
>14|TRBJ1-2|NA|TRBV27|NA
CASSSGGSNYGYTF
TGTGCCAGCAGTTCGGGGGGCTCTAACTATGGCTACACCTTC
>17|TRBJ2-3|TRBD1|TRBV7-8|once
CASSPTTGGHGTDTQYF
TGTGCCAGCAGCCCTACAACAGGGGGCCACGGCACAGATACGCAGTATTTT
>15|TRBJ2-7|TRBD2|TRBV6-5|NA
CASSPGVAGGREQYF
TGTGCCAGCAGCCCCGGGGTAGCGGGAGGTAGGGAGCAGTACTTC
>14|TRBJ2-7|NA|TRBV10-2|NA
CASRALEGSYEQYF
TGCGCCAGCAGGGCCCTAGAAGGTAGCTACGAGCAGTACTTC
>14|TRBJ2-1|NA|TRBV5-5|NA
CASSLGTLYNEQFF
TGTGCCAGCAGCTTAGGGACACTTTACAATGAGCAGTTCTTC
>17|TRBJ2-1|TRBD2|TRBV4-2|NA
CASSQLLAGVSYNEQFF
TGTGCCAGCAGCCAATTACTAGCGGGCGTCTCCTACAATGAGCAGTTCTTC
>22|TRBJ2-5|TRBD2|TRBV4-1|NA
CASSQPTGGALAGGWYQETQYF
TGCGCCAGCAGCCAACCCACGGGGGGGGCTCTAGCGGGAGGATGGTACCAAGAGACCCAGTACTTC
>15|TRBJ2-1|TRBD1|TRBV27|NA
CASSSDRGSYNEQFF
TGTGCCAGCAGTTCGGACAGGGGGTCCTACAATGAGCAGTTCTTC
>14|TRBJ2-1|TRBD2|TRBV5-1|NA
CASSLAGGVDEQFF
TGCGCCAGCAGCTTGGCGGGGGGAGTGGATGAGCAGTTCTTC
>15|TRBJ2-7|NA|TRBV11-2|NA
CASSLQEGRSYEQYF
TGTGCCAGCAGCCTGCAGGAGGGGCGGTCCTACGAGCAGTACTTC
>14|TRBJ2-7|TRBD2|TRBV13|once
CASRKAGRQYEQYF
TGTGCCAGCAGGAAAGCGGGAAGGCAATACGAGCAGTACTTC
>14|TRBJ2-7|TRBD2|TRBV5-4|NA
CASSRAGGSYEQYF
TGTGCCAGCAGCAGGGCGGGAGGCTCCTACGAGCAGTACTTC
>13|TRBJ2-7|TRBD2|TRBV7-3|NA
CASSAMGGFEQYF
TGTGCCAGCAGCGCGATGGGGGGGTTCGAGCAGTACTTC
>14|TRBJ1-6|TRBD1|TRBV12-5|NA
CASAGGDRDSPLHF
TGTGCTAGTGCCGGTGGGGACAGGGACTCACCCCTCCACTTT
>13|TRBJ1-5|NA|TRBV27|NA
CASSLRDNQPQHF
TGTGCCAGCAGTTTACGGGATAATCAGCCCCAGCATTTT
>18|TRBJ2-5|TRBD1|TRBV11-1|NA
CASSPGTGSPLRPETQYF
TGTGCCAGCAGCCCCGGGACAGGGAGTCCATTACGGCCAGAGACCCAGTACTTC
>15|TRBJ1-4|NA|TRBV7-9|few
CASSPGGAANEKLFF
TGTGCCAGCAGCCCGGGGGGAGCGGCTAATGAAAAACTGTTTTTT
>12|TRBJ2-7|NA|TRBV15|NA
CATSRLGGEQYF
TGTGCCACCAGCAGGCTCGGGGGAGAGCAGTACTTC